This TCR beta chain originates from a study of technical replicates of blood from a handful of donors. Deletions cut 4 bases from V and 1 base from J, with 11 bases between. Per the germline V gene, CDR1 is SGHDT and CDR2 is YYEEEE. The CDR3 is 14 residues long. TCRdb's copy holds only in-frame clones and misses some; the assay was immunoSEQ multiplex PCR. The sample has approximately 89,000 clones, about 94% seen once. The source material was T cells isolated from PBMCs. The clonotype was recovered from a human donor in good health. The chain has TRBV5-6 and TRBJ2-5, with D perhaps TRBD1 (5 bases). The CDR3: CASSELRAQETQYF. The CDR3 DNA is TGTGCCAGCAGCGAGCTCAGGGCCCAAGAGACCCAGTACTTC.